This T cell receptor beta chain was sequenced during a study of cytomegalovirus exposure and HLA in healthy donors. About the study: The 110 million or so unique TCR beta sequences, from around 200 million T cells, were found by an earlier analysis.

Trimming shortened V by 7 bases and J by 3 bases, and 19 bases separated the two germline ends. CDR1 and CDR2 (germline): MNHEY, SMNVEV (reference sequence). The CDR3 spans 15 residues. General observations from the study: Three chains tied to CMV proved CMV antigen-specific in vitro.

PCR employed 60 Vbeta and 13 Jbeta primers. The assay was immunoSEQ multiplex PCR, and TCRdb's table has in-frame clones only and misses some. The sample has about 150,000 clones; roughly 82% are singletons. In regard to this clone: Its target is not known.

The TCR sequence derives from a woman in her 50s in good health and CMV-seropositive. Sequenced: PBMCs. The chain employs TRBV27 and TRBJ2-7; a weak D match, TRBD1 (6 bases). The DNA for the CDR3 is TGTGCCAGCACCTCCCGCCGGGACAAATTCTACGAGCAGTACTTC. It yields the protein CASTSRRDKFYEQYF.